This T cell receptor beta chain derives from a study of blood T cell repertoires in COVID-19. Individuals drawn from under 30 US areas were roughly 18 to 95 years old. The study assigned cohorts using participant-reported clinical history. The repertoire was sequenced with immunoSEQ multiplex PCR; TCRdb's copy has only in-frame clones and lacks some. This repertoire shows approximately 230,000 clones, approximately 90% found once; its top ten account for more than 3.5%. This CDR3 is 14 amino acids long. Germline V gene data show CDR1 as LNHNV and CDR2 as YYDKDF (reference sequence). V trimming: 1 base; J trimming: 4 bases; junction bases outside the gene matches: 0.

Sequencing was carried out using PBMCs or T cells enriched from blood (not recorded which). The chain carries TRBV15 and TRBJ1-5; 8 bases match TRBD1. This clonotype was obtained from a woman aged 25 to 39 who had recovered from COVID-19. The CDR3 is CATSRGQGNQPQHF. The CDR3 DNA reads TGTGCCACCAGCAGAGGACAGGGGAATCAGCCCCAGCATTTT.